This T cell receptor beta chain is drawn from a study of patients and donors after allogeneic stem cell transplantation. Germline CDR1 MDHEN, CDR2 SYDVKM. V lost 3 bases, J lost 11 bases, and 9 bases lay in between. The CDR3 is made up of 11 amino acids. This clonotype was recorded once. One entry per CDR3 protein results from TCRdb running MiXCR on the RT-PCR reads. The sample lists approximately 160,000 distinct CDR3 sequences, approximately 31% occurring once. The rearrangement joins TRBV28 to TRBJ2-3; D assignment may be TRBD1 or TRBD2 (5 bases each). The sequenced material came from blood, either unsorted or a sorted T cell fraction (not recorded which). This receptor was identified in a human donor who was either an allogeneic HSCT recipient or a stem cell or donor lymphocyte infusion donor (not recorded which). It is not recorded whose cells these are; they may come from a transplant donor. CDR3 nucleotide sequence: TGTGCCAGCAGTTTTGATGGGGGGCAGTATTTT. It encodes CASSFDGGQYF.